This T cell receptor beta chain was recovered during a study of blood T cell repertoires in COVID-19. Generated by immunoSEQ multiplex PCR, the TCRdb table keeps only in-frame clones and is missing some. Of roughly 67,000 clones detected, approximately 85% appear once; the ten largest clones hold 23%. Germline values: CDR1 SGHAT, CDR2 FQNNGV. V lost 1 base, J lost 3 bases, and 10 bases stayed unmatched. This CDR3 comprises 19 residues. The V gene is TRBV11-2, the J gene TRBJ2-2; 11 nucleotides match TRBD2. This sequence was found in a man aged 50 to 60 with acute or convalescent COVID-19. The sequencing input was peripheral blood. CDR3 protein: CASSLAYGSGGEYTGELFF. The DNA for the CDR3 is TGTGCCAGCAGCTTAGCTTACGGTAGCGGGGGGGAATACACCGGGGAGCTGTTTTTT.